One sample yielded the 23 T cell receptor beta chains listed below, sequenced in a study of identical twins. Via MiXCR, TCRdb re-called the 5' RACE reads, giving one row per CDR3 protein. The sample consists of roughly 230,000 distinct CDR3 sequences, approximately 8.3% of them appearing once. Separately, the same data were catalogued under a study of yellow fever vaccine responses in identical twins.

The sequencing sample was made of CD8+ T cells sorted from blood. These receptors came from a woman aged 18-35 years in good health.

This clonotype was seen a handful of times. The CDR3 loop reads CAISTGTANGLVYEQYF. CDR3 DNA: TGTGCCATCAGTACCGGGACAGCCAACGGGCTTGTCTACGAGCAGTACTTC. The chain is built from TRBV10-3 and TRBJ2-7, with TRBD1 identical over 7 bases. J was trimmed by 3 bases and V by 5 bases; bases with no gene match: 16. Germline V gene data show CDR1 as ENHRY and CDR2 as SYGVKD. The CDR3 covers 17 residues.

This clonotype was recorded a few times. The rearrangement uses TRBV5-1 and TRBJ2-7; a weak D match, TRBD2 (6 bases). V lost 0 bases and J 7 bases, leaving 17 bases between the germline ends. CDR1 SGHRS and CDR2 YFSETQ come from the germline V gene. The CDR3 contains 15 residues. The CDR3 sequence: CASSLEWAPEGEQYF. As DNA, the CDR3 is TGCGCCAGCAGCTTGGAGTGGGCCCCGGAGGGGGAGCAGTACTTC. The entire variable domain, with the rest obtained from reference TRBV5-1 and TRBJ2-7, is as follows: KAGVTQTPRYLIKTRGQQVTLSCSPISGHRSVSWYQQTPGQGLQFLFEYFSETQRNKGNFPGRFSGRQFSNSRSEMNVSTLELGDSALYLCASSLEWAPEGEQYFGPGTRLTVT.

The chain couples TRBV20-1 to TRBJ2-3, with TRBD1 as a possible D gene (5 bases). The length of the CDR3 is 17 residues. Trimming removed 2 bases from V and 2 bases from J, with 20 bases in between. Germline V CDR1 and CDR2: DFQATT, SNEGSKA (reference sequence). The CDR3 region is CSARKTMTARPTDTQYF. CDR3 DNA sequence: TGCAGTGCTAGAAAGACCATGACAGCCAGGCCCACAGATACGCAGTATTTT.

V gene TRBV20-1 combines with J gene TRBJ2-7; TRBD2 might be the D (5 bases). The CDR3 loop spans 15 amino acids. The ends were cut back, 0 bases at V and 5 bases at J, with 17 bases in the middle. The V gene's germline CDR1 is DFQATT and CDR2 SNEGSKA (reference sequence). The CDR3 coding sequence is TGCAGTGCTAGAGATCCGAGGGTTATATTCGACGAGCAGTACTTC. Its protein is CSARDPRVIFDEQYF.

This clonotype occurred many times. The rearrangement links TRBV12-3 or TRBV12-4 to TRBJ2-7, with D possibly being TRBD1 (5 bases). This CDR3 is built from 15 residues. V lost 5 bases and J 3 bases, leaving 17 bases between the germline ends. The CDR3 bases are TGTGCCAGCAGTCCAGATGACAGTGCCCACTACGAGCAGTACTTC. Translating it yields CASSPDDSAHYEQYF.

This clonotype was picked up a small number of times. This rearrangement joins TRBV19 to TRBJ2-1; 8 bases line up with TRBD2. The CDR3 sequence is 14 residues long. CDR1 and CDR2 (germline): LNHDA, SQIVND (reference sequence). The V segment lost 7 bases and the J segment 6 bases; nucleotides outside the gene matches: 8. The CDR3 DNA reads as TGTGCCAGTAAGGATAGCGGGATAAGCAATGAGCAGTTCTTC. Translated, it gives CASKDSGISNEQFF.

This clonotype was counted at least ten times. The chain joins TRBV7-2 to TRBJ2-2; tentative D call: TRBD2 (6 bases). The CDR3 covers 16 residues. V lost 2 bases to trimming and J lost 9 bases, with 19 bases between them. Germline assignment: CDR1 SGHTA and CDR2 FQGNSA. In nucleotides, the CDR3 is TGTGCCAGCAGCTTACGACTAGAGGTCGACGTTTGGGAGCTGTTTTTT. Translating gives CASSLRLEVDVWELFF.

This clonotype was observed a handful of times. The chain is built from TRBV7-8 and TRBJ2-2, with a tentative D call TRBD1 (5 bases). The CDR3 runs 18 residues. CDR1 and CDR2 (germline): SGHVS, FQNEAQ. V dropped 5 bases and J dropped 1 base, with 20 bases sitting between them. The CDR3 region has the DNA TGTGCCAGCAGCCCCCGAGAAACAAATAGGGGGAACACCGGGGAGCTGTTTTTT. It is translated as CASSPRETNRGNTGELFF. Full variable domain (rest looked up from reference TRBV7-8 and TRBJ2-2): GAGVSQSPRYKVAKRGQDVALRCDPISGHVSLFWYQQALGQGPEFLTYFQNEAQLDKSGLPSDRFFAERPEGSVSTLKIQRTQQEDSAVYLCASSPRETNRGNTGELFFGEGSRLTVL.

This clonotype was seen at least ten times. This chain uses TRBV2 with TRBJ1-5; a possible D gene is TRBD1 (5 bases). Germline V lookup: CDR1 SNHLY, CDR2 FYNNEI. CDR3 length equals 12 residues. CDR3 loop: CANGDLNQPQHF. In DNA, the CDR3 is TGTGCTAACGGGGACCTCAATCAGCCCCAGCATTTT.

The genes are TRBV12-3 or TRBV12-4 and TRBJ1-2, with TRBD1 identical over 9 bases. Trimming at V came to 3 bases and at J to 6 bases, leaving 5 bases not matched to a gene. The CDR3 has 14 residues. The CDR3 sequence: CASSFGTGWNGYTF. The CDR3 DNA follows: TGTGCCAGCAGTTTTGGGACAGGGTGGAATGGCTACACCTTC.

This clonotype showed up just a few times. The rearrangement uses TRBV5-1 and TRBJ2-2; D tentatively fits TRBD1 or TRBD2 (5 bases each). Trimming left V 7 bases short and J 3 bases short, with 13 bases between. CDR1 SGHRS and CDR2 YFSETQ come from the germline V gene. CDR3 length: 14 amino acids. As DNA, the CDR3 is TGCGCCAGCGGAGACAGAGGGGACACCGGGGAGCTGTTTTTT. It codes for CASGDRGDTGELFF.

This clonotype appeared a few times. The chain employs TRBV4-1 and TRBJ1-1; D gene ambiguous. This CDR3 is 11 amino acids long. The V end was cut by 0 bases, the J end by 12 bases, with 8 bases between. Germline V CDR1 and CDR2: MGHRA, YSYEKL. The CDR3 protein is CASSQDRLTFF. In DNA form, the CDR3 reads TGCGCCAGCAGCCAAGATCGGCTAACTTTCTTT.

This clonotype was seen ten or more times. The rearrangement uses TRBV12-3 or TRBV12-4 and TRBJ1-1; D unclear. V was cut by 1 base and J by 6 bases, with 9 bases left in between. This CDR3 spans 13 amino acids. The CDR3 loop reads CASSLGPGSEAFF. CDR3 DNA: TGTGCCAGCAGTTTAGGGCCGGGGTCTGAAGCTTTCTTT.

The genes are TRBV19 and TRBJ2-1; the match to TRBD1 covers 8 bases. The CDR3 is made up of 15 amino acids. The V and J ends lost 10 bases and 2 bases, in that order; junction bases with no gene match: 10. CDR1 is LNHDA and CDR2 is SQIVND in the germline V gene (reference sequence). CDR3 protein: CATATGDRAYNEQFF. In DNA, the CDR3 is TGTGCCACCGCGACAGGGGATAGAGCCTACAATGAGCAGTTCTTC.

This clonotype was seen only a few times. At one end, the junction sequence differs from germline, possibly due to a read error. The CDR3 spells CASRFIAGEREIF. The CDR3 bases are TGTGCCAGCAGATTTATAGCGGGAGAGCGTGAAATCTTC. The V and J genes are TRBV28 and TRBJ2-1; TRBD2 matches at 9 bases. The CDR3 totals 13 residues. Germline-derived CDR1 and CDR2 are MDHEN and SYDVKM.

This clonotype has ten or more counts. The J gene is TRBJ2-1, the V gene TRBV29-1; 8 bases map to TRBD2. The V and J ends lost 2 bases and 4 bases, in that order; junction bases with no gene match: 10. Germline CDR1 and CDR2: SQVTM and ANQGSEA. The CDR3 runs 16 residues. CDR3 in amino acids: CSVEPETSVPYNEQFF. The CDR3 DNA sequence: TGCAGCGTTGAACCCGAGACTAGCGTCCCTTACAATGAGCAGTTCTTC.

This clonotype was detected a few times. This rearrangement joins TRBV6-2 or TRBV6-3 to TRBJ1-6; D ambiguous. Trimming took 2 bases from V and 7 from J, leaving 15 bases between them. Per the germline V gene, CDR1 is MNHEY and CDR2 is SVGEGT. The CDR3 has 16 residues. The DNA of the CDR3 is TGTGCCAGCAGTTACCCCCCGGCCCGTGTGAATTCACCCCTCCACTTT. This gives the protein CASSYPPARVNSPLHF.

This clonotype was picked up a small number of times. This sequence joins TRBV20-1 and TRBJ1-2; D unclear. The V end lost 3 bases, the J end lost 4 bases, and 12 bases lay between the germline ends. The CDR3 is 13 residues long. Germline V gene sequence: CDR1 DFQATT, CDR2 SNEGSKA (reference sequence). CDR3 sequence reads: CSASTDTSYGYTF. The CDR3 DNA reads as TGCAGTGCTAGTACCGACACCTCCTATGGCTACACCTTC.

The gene calls are TRBV7-6 and TRBJ2-5, with TRBD2 identical over 12 bases. CDR3 length: 15 amino acids. Germline V lookup: CDR1 SGHVS, CDR2 FNYEAQ. With 4 bases clipped from V and 4 bases from J, the junction kept 4 bases outside the gene matches. The CDR3 DNA is TGTGCCAGCAGCTCGCTAGCGGGAGGGGGAGAGACCCAGTACTTC. Amino acid sequence: CASSSLAGGGETQYF.

This clonotype was seen ten or more times. The chain carries TRBV21-1 and TRBJ2-1; TRBD1, the D gene given by the table, was not confirmed from the DNA. TRBV21-1 is listed as a pseudogene. The CDR3 runs to 15 residues. As DNA, the CDR3 is TGTGCCAGCAGCAAAGGACAGGGAGGTAGCAATGAGCAGTTCTTC. It codes for CASSKGQGGSNEQFF.

This clonotype was seen more than once but under ten times. The chain uses TRBV24-1 and TRBJ2-5, with 8 bases lining up with TRBD1. Germline CDR1 KGHDR, CDR2 SFDVKD. Trimming took 10 bases from V and 3 from J; bases not matched to a gene: 6. This CDR3 comprises 13 residues. The CDR3 is CATRETGEETQYF. CDR3 coding DNA: TGTGCCACGAGGGAGACAGGGGAAGAGACCCAGTACTTC.

The chain uses TRBV6-2 or TRBV6-3 and TRBJ2-7; TRBD1 might be the D (6 bases). Germline V CDR1 and CDR2: MNHEY, SVGEGT. There are 16 residues in the CDR3. The V end was cut by 5 bases, the J end by 2 bases, with 19 bases between. The CDR3 sequence is CASSPNRVPTPYEQYF. CDR3 in DNA: TGTGCCAGCAGTCCGAACAGGGTTCCGACCCCCTACGAGCAGTACTTC.

The chain employs TRBV7-2 and TRBJ2-7; D remains unclear. The CDR3 sequence is 16 residues long. Trimming removed 1 base from V and 0 bases from J, with 13 bases in between. Germline V lookup: CDR1 SGHTA, CDR2 FQGNSA. For the CDR3, the DNA is TGTGCCAGCAGCTTAGAGTGGACGGAGAGCTCCTACGAGCAGTACTTC. Amino acids: CASSLEWTESSYEQYF.